One sample yielded the 29 T cell receptor beta chains listed below, sequenced in a study of cytomegalovirus exposure and HLA in healthy donors. The PCR used 60 Vbeta and 13 Jbeta primers. Method: immunoSEQ multiplex PCR; TCRdb's copy keeps in-frame clones and lacks some. This sample has about 82,000 clones, with 74% found just once. Sequenced material: PBMCs. These receptors were obtained from a woman between 45 and 60 years old in good health and CMV-seropositive.

The chain carries TRBV6-1 and TRBJ2-4; D not certain. V lost 0 bases to trimming and J lost 9 bases, with 12 bases between them. The CDR3 is 14 amino acids. Germline V CDR1 and CDR2: MNHNS, SASEGT. The CDR3, as DNA: TGTGCCAGCAGTGAAGCGTGGGCCACGAGCATTCAGTACTTC. Translating gives CASSEAWATSIQYF.

The chain couples TRBV6-5 to TRBJ2-1, with TRBD2 matching 12 bases. The CDR3 extends over 15 amino acids. CDR1 and CDR2 from the germline V gene are MNHEY and SVGAGI. With 5 bases clipped from V and 10 bases from J, the junction kept 9 bases outside the gene matches. The CDR3 reads CASSHGTSGSKEQFF. CDR3 nucleotide sequence: TGTGCCAGCAGTCACGGGACTAGCGGGTCTAAGGAGCAGTTCTTC.

The chain carries TRBV18 and TRBJ1-1, with 9 bases lining up with TRBD1. The CDR3 has 15 amino acids. V shed 4 bases, J shed 1 base, and the junction held 4 bases outside the gene matches. CDR1 and CDR2 from the germline V gene are KGHSH and LQKENI. The CDR3 DNA reads as TGTGCCAGCTCACGGGACAGGGTCGGGAACACTGAAGCTTTCTTT. This sequence encodes CASSRDRVGNTEAFF.

This chain connects TRBV10-2 to TRBJ2-2; the D gene is possibly TRBD1 (6 bases). V lost 5 bases and J 0 bases, leaving 10 bases between the germline ends. This CDR3 region has 15 residues. Looked up from germline, CDR1 is WSHSY and CDR2 is SAAADI. CDR3 sequence (DNA): TGCGCCAGCAGTAGCCAGGGGCCGAACACCGGGGAGCTGTTTTTT. Translating gives CASSSQGPNTGELFF.

DNA for the CDR3: TGTGCCAGCCATGCTTCCGGTGAAAAACTGTTTTTT. Residues: CASHASGEKLFF. The chain uses TRBV6-1 and TRBJ1-4, with D hard to call. Per the germline V gene, CDR1 is MNHNS and CDR2 is SASEGT. V was shortened by 8 bases and J by 7 bases, with 11 bases between the two germline ends. This CDR3 contains 12 residues.

The chain employs TRBV6-6 and TRBJ2-2; possibly TRBD1 for D (7 bases). The CDR3 is 14 residues long. Trimming cost V 5 bases and J 4 bases, with 11 bases left between them. Per germline, CDR1 MNHNY and CDR2 SVGAGI (reference sequence). The CDR3 protein is CASSAQGGTGELFF. DNA of the CDR3: TGTGCCAGCAGTGCCCAGGGGGGCACCGGGGAGCTGTTTTTT.

The chain uses TRBV15 and TRBJ1-5, with 7 bases lining up with TRBD1. The CDR3 totals 14 residues. V was pared by 5 bases and J by 4 bases, with 5 bases of the junction left unmatched. Germline loops: CDR1 LNHNV, CDR2 YYDKDF (reference sequence). CDR3 nucleotide sequence: TGTGCCACCAGCGCGACAGGGAGGAATCAGCCCCAGCATTTT. Its translation: CATSATGRNQPQHF. Full variable domain (missing parts from reference TRBV15 and TRBJ1-5): DAMVIQNPRYQVTQFGKPVTLSCSQTLNHNVMYWYQQKSSQAPKLLFHYYDKDFNNEADTPDNFQSRRPNTSFCFLDIRSPGLGDTAMYLCATSATGRNQPQHFGDGTRLSIL.

In DNA form, the CDR3 reads TGTGCCAGCAGTTCAGGTGCCAATCTAGCGGGAGGGCCGTTCTTC. It yields the protein CASSSGANLAGGPFF. This rearrangement joins TRBV28 to TRBJ2-1, with 12 bases that match TRBD2. The CDR3 has 15 residues. Germline V lookup: CDR1 MDHEN, CDR2 SYDVKM. Trimming took 4 bases from V and 15 from J; bases not matched to a gene: 13.

The chain links TRBV28 to TRBJ2-7; D gene ambiguous. V shed 4 bases and J shed 11 bases, with 15 bases lying between them. Germline V lookup: CDR1 MDHEN, CDR2 SYDVKM. CDR3 length: 12 residues. In nucleotides, the CDR3 is TGTGCCAGCAGTTCACTTACTCGCCCGGAGTACTTC. This translates into CASSSLTRPEYF.

For this clone: This specimen includes other DNA sequences encoding the same CDR3. The CDR3 loop reads CASRSGTGTLGETQYF. CDR3 nucleotide sequence: TGTGCCAGCAGAAGCGGGACTGGGACGCTGGGGGAGACCCAGTACTTC. The V and J genes are TRBV5-6 and TRBJ2-5; TRBD2 aligns across 7 bases. V was pared by 5 bases and J by 5 bases, with 15 bases of the junction left unmatched. This CDR3 contains 16 residues. Germline-derived CDR1 and CDR2 are SGHDT and YYEEEE.

V usage is TRBV7-9 and J usage is TRBJ2-7; TRBD1 matches 7 bases. The germline gives CDR1 SEHNR, CDR2 FQNEAQ (reference sequence). This CDR3 region has 15 residues. The V segment lost 1 base and the J segment 0 bases; nucleotides outside the gene matches: 3. The CDR3 region is CASSLGRGSSYEQYF. CDR3 nucleotides: TGTGCCAGCAGCTTAGGCAGGGGGAGCTCCTACGAGCAGTACTTC.

The chain is built from TRBV29-1 and TRBJ1-1, with 8 bases lining up with TRBD1. V shed 5 bases and J 1 base; nucleotides not matched to a gene: 3. The CDR3 is 13 residues long. The germline CDR1 and CDR2 sequences are SQVTM and ANQGSEA. The CDR3 loop reads CSVRTGSNTEAFF. Here the CDR3 DNA reads TGCAGCGTTCGGACAGGGTCGAACACTGAAGCTTTCTTT.

This chain links TRBV10-2 with TRBJ1-2, with 7 bases matching TRBD1. J was trimmed by 4 bases and V by 7 bases; bases with no gene match: 9. This CDR3 spans 14 amino acids. Germline-derived CDR1 and CDR2 are WSHSY and SAAADI. This CDR3 reads CASKEGAAAYGYTF. The DNA of the CDR3 is TGCGCCAGCAAGGAGGGGGCGGCAGCCTATGGCTACACCTTC.

The chain recombines TRBV2 with TRBJ1-4; the D gene is possibly TRBD1 (5 bases). Germline CDR1 and CDR2: SNHLY and FYNNEI. Trimming removed 7 bases at V and 0 bases at J, with 15 bases between. The CDR3 runs to 16 residues. CDR3 DNA: TGTGCCAGCATCCCATGGGGGGGTTCAACTAATGAAAAACTGTTTTTT. It yields the protein CASIPWGGSTNEKLFF.

This chain joins TRBV2 and TRBJ2-7; D uncertain. V was pared by 6 bases and J by 2 bases, with 8 bases between. Germline lookup yields CDR1 SNHLY and CDR2 FYNNEI. The CDR3 has 12 amino acids. The CDR3 protein is CASRLLAYEQYF. The CDR3 DNA follows: TGTGCCAGCAGGTTGTTAGCCTACGAGCAGTACTTC.

The chain joins TRBV5-1 to TRBJ1-1, with D unresolved. The CDR3 is 15 amino acids. Trimming took off 6 bases at V and 1 base at J, with 16 bases between the two ends. Germline V CDR1 and CDR2: SGHRS, YFSETQ. The CDR3: CASTPGSRGNTEAFF. CDR3 nucleotide sequence: TGCGCCAGCACCCCCGGGTCGCGGGGGAACACTGAAGCTTTCTTT.

Concerning this clone itself: Its ends do not fully match the called genes, so a read error is possible. Other DNA variants within this sample encode the same CDR3. The rearrangement links TRBV29-1 to TRBJ2-3; the D gene is possibly TRBD1 (6 bases). CDR1 and CDR2 from the germline V gene are SQVTM and ANQGSEA. The CDR3 contains 15 residues. The CDR3 DNA is TGCAGCGTAGATATTGGACAGCATAGCACGGATACGCAGTATTTT. Translating it yields CSVDIGQHSTDTQYF.

The chain employs TRBV28 and TRBJ2-7, with D maybe TRBD2 (6 bases). The germline V and J ends were trimmed by 7 bases and 5 bases, with 15 bases remaining between them. The CDR3 spans 13 residues. In germline, CDR1 is MDHEN, CDR2 SYDVKM. This chain's CDR3 is CASKGLPRDEQYF. The DNA of the CDR3 is TGTGCCAGCAAAGGACTACCCCGCGACGAGCAGTACTTC.

The rearrangement joins TRBV6-5 to TRBJ1-2; 10 positions agree with TRBD1. The V gene end was trimmed by 6 bases and the J gene end by 7 bases; junction bases not matched to a gene: 5. The CDR3 extends over 13 amino acids. Looked up from germline, CDR1 is MNHEY and CDR2 is SVGAGI. The CDR3 loop reads CASSLTGGFGYTF. The CDR3 bases are TGTGCCAGCAGCTTGACAGGGGGCTTTGGCTACACCTTC.

CDR3 in DNA: TGTGCCATCAGTGTGGGGGGGCAGGGGGCGTCTAACTATGGCTACACCTTC. It is translated as CAISVGGQGASNYGYTF. This chain connects TRBV10-3 to TRBJ1-2; 8 nucleotides align to TRBD1. CDR3 length: 17 residues. Germline CDR1 is ENHRY and CDR2 is SYGVKD. V trimming: 4 bases; J trimming: 0 bases; junction bases outside the gene matches: 10.

The chain carries TRBV5-4 and TRBJ1-1; 7 bases match TRBD1. The CDR3 totals 14 residues. Germline CDR1 and CDR2: SGHNT and YYREEE (reference sequence). V shed 2 bases, J shed 5 bases, and the junction held 6 bases outside the gene matches. The CDR3 reads CASSLWTGGTEAFF. DNA of the CDR3: TGTGCCAGCAGCTTATGGACAGGAGGGACTGAAGCTTTCTTT.

The chain combines TRBV15 with TRBJ1-2; no firm D call. With 6 bases removed from V and 5 bases from J, the gap between germline ends came to 19 bases. The CDR3 extends over 15 amino acids. Germline V gives CDR1 LNHNV, CDR2 YYDKDF (reference sequence). The CDR3 here is CATRANPSGLYGYTF. CDR3 bases: TGTGCCACCAGAGCGAACCCCAGCGGGTTGTATGGCTACACCTTC.

The table lists this clone with many counts. J is TRBJ1-1 and V is TRBV6-1, with D unresolved. The V and J ends lost 8 bases and 1 base respectively, with 11 bases between them. The CDR3 totals 13 residues. Germline CDR1 is MNHNS and CDR2 is SASEGT. The CDR3 protein is CASVERENTEAFF. CDR3 coding DNA: TGTGCCAGCGTGGAGAGGGAGAACACTGAAGCTTTCTTT.

This clone was seen a single time. V usage is TRBV19 and J usage is TRBJ2-7, with no clear D. The CDR3 has 14 amino acids. Trimming took 5 bases from V and 3 from J, leaving 14 bases between them. The germline V gene encodes CDR1 LNHDA and CDR2 SQIVND (reference sequence). The CDR3 is CASSPQQVGYEQYF. The CDR3 DNA follows: TGTGCCAGTAGTCCACAGCAAGTCGGCTACGAGCAGTACTTC. The entire variable domain, with the rest obtained from reference TRBV19 and TRBJ2-7, is as follows: DGGITQSPKYLFRKEGQNVTLSCEQNLNHDAMYWYRQDPGQGLRLIYYSQIVNDFQKGDIAEGYSVSREKKESFPLTVTSAQKNPTAFYLCASSPQQVGYEQYFGPGTRLTVT.

The rearrangement uses TRBV9 and TRBJ1-1; D perhaps matches TRBD1 (5 bases). The CDR3 is made up of 15 amino acids. Per germline, CDR1 SGDLS and CDR2 YYNGEE. The V gene lost 4 bases and the J gene lost 0 bases, with 13 bases spanning the gap. Written as DNA, the CDR3 is TGTGCCAGCAGCCCCCGGGGGAACCTGAACACTGAAGCTTTCTTT. Amino acid sequence: CASSPRGNLNTEAFF. Looking up the rest from reference TRBV9 and TRBJ1-1 gives the full variable domain: DSGVTQTPKHLITATGQRVTLRCSPRSGDLSVYWYQQSLDQGLQFLIQYYNGEERAKGNILERFSAQQFPDLHSELNLSSLELGDSALYFCASSPRGNLNTEAFFGQGTRLTVV.

The chain uses TRBV5-5 and TRBJ2-2; TRBD1 matches at 10 bases. The CDR3 consists of 15 residues. Trimming at V came to 3 bases and at J to 4 bases, leaving 3 bases not matched to a gene. Germline V gene lookup returns CDR1 SGHKS and CDR2 YYEKEE (reference sequence). CDR3 residues: CASSSTGGPTGELFF. DNA for the CDR3: TGTGCCAGCAGCTCGACAGGGGGCCCCACCGGGGAGCTGTTTTTT.

The chain joins TRBV5-1 to TRBJ2-7; TRBD2 aligns across 14 bases. The J segment lost 2 bases and the V segment lost 2 bases, leaving 6 bases of the junction unmatched. The CDR3 loop spans 17 amino acids. Germline V gives CDR1 SGHRS, CDR2 YFSETQ. CDR3 sequence reads: CASSFDLTSGRAYEQYF. The CDR3 coding sequence is TGCGCCAGCAGCTTCGACCTGACTAGCGGGAGGGCCTACGAGCAGTACTTC.

This clone came up a few times. The V call is TRBV30, the J call TRBJ2-4; TRBD1 might be the D (6 bases). The CDR3 totals 19 residues. Germline V gives CDR1 GTSNPN, CDR2 SVGIG (reference sequence). V lost 7 bases and J lost 3, with 31 bases in between. CDR3 protein: CASSAALGQGSTNKNIQYF. The DNA for the CDR3 is TGTGCCTCGTCCGCCGCTTTGGGTCAGGGGTCGACAAACAAAAACATTCAGTACTTC.

The V and J genes are TRBV4-1 and TRBJ2-5; 10 bases line up with TRBD2. J was trimmed by 2 bases and V by 1 base; bases with no gene match: 1. Germline loops: CDR1 MGHRA, CDR2 YSYEKL. CDR3 length equals 15 residues. The CDR3 loop reads CASSQVLAGQETQYF. The CDR3 coding sequence is TGCGCCAGCAGCCAAGTACTAGCGGGGCAAGAGACCCAGTACTTC.